This T cell receptor (beta chain) was documented in a study of blood T cell repertoires in COVID-19. At the level of the study: Donors in the United States, Italy and Spain gave samples during acute or convalescent COVID-19. The analysed material was cDNA or gDNA that came from T cells, B-cell-depleted T cells, or PBMCs.

TCRdb's table, derived via immunoSEQ multiplex PCR, lists solely in-frame clones and lacks some. The sample lists 80,000 to 100,000 clones, about 90% occurring once. The germline CDR1 and CDR2 sequences are MGHRA and YSYEKL. V was pared by 4 bases and J by 7 bases, with 7 bases of the junction left unmatched. This CDR3 region has 15 residues. This clonotype was obtained from a human donor with active COVID-19. The donor label of this sample is uncertain. The J gene is TRBJ2-1, the V gene TRBV4-1, with 10 bases identical to TRBD2. Material for sequencing was peripheral blood. CDR3 loop: CASSRSAGGRNEQFF. The CDR3 DNA reads TGCGCCAGCAGCCGATCAGCGGGGGGGCGGAATGAGCAGTTCTTC.